This T cell receptor beta chain was identified in a study of PD-L1 blockade in urothelial cancer (dated by TCRdb to the late 2010s). Concerning the study at large: Therapy was started in 2014 for all patients, and atezolizumab 1,200 mg was administered intravenously every 3 weeks. Blood samples yielded a median of around 130,000 T cells and 65,000 to 95,000 unique TCRs, with median clonality approximately 0.08. An ECOG performance status of 0 or 1 was recorded for the patients, and 0 to 3 prior chemotherapy regimens had been received by the patients. Blood samples were analyzed 3 weeks after the start of treatment (second dose) and 6 weeks after the start of treatment. An exploratory multi-omic analysis was conducted of the somatic, immune and clinical correlates of response to PD-L1 blockade with atezolizumab in urothelial cancer. Pretreatment tumor samples, along with matched peripheral blood serially collected before and after atezolizumab treatment, were subjected to TCR sequencing. Durable clinical benefit meant progression-free survival longer than 6 months, and TCR features were also tested against progression-free and overall survival. About 90% of the 29 patients were identified as males with urothelial cancer of bladder origin, and a prior smoking history was reported by 18 of 29 patients. Eight or nine patients reached durable clinical benefit, while roughly 22 patients did not. In the same patients, whole exome sequencing and RNA sequencing of pretreatment tumors were performed in addition to TCR sequencing. Pretreatment blood TCR-seq was available for about 27 patients, at least one posttreatment blood collection was obtained for about 24 patients, and tumor TCR-seq was available for about 24 patients.

Summary of the overall study and its limitations: Small sample size (n ≈ 29) and many exploratory analyses mean the results are intended to be hypothesis-generating. At 3 weeks after the start of treatment, tumor-associated TCR clones in peripheral blood had expanded more in patients with durable benefit (n ≈ 24, p = 0.022). A pretreatment peripheral blood TCR clonality below the median was linked to improved progression-free and overall survival.

Per the publication, the time point label means: peripheral blood 6 weeks after treatment start. A cohort of 25 to 30 patients with locally advanced or metastatic urothelial carcinoma, treated at Memorial Sloan Kettering on a trial protocol, was included. Peripheral blood mononuclear cells were collected pretreatment and during treatment, with between 1 and 8 total time points per patient. The Qiagen DNeasy Blood extraction kit was used to purify genomic DNA from total PBMCs and tumor samples. Collected pretreatment and during treatment, PBMCs were isolated and stored as previously described. About this clone itself: No antigen is known for it. No qualities accompany the bases; no much larger clone lies one base away.

V is reduced by 6 bases and J by 9 bases, leaving a spacing of 17 bases between them. The CDR3 runs 13 residues from the cysteine to the phenylalanine. The retained sequence is limited to the CDR3, 39 bases, with the frame set at the first base. The germline V gene provides CDR1 SNHLY and CDR2 FYNNEI. To estimate absolute template abundance from read counts, synthetic TCR analog templates were spiked into each PCR. The immunoSEQ assay was used to amplify TCRbeta CDR3 regions from genomic DNA with bias-controlled V and J gene primers. Rearranged TCRbeta segments were sequenced at approximately 20X coverage. In the paper's pipeline: Sequencing errors were corrected by clustering, and CDR3s were annotated against IMGT so that V, D and J genes could be assigned. Downstream analyses used only productive TCRbeta rearrangements, leaving out any out-of-frame or stop-codon sequences. Clonality was computed as one minus Shannon entropy normalized by the log of the number of unique productive sequences. Fisher's exact test with Benjamini-Hochberg correction, at a threshold of adjusted p below 0.01, was used to find clones that differed between time points or between blood and tumor. Entries here come from immuneACCESS through TCRdb and include only in-frame sequences with V and J called. Some clones fail to appear in such tables; in the studies checked, an unresolved V gene covers under half of the shortfall, and the cause of the remainder is unknown. That table is the source of V, J and clone size, and D and trimming were worked out from the DNA. The sample contains some 40,000 clones, about 80% of them found a single time. The ten largest clones add up to roughly 10% of the sample.

Material: PBMCs, obtained around atezolizumab (anti-PD-L1) treatment. The clonotype originates from a middle-aged man with urothelial cancer. The chain uses TRBV2 and TRBJ2-5, with the D gene too uncertain to name. Here the CDR3 is given as CASRNQGVGSQYF. The sequenced DNA: TGTGCCAGCAGAAACCAAGGAGTCGGGTCCCAGTACTTC.